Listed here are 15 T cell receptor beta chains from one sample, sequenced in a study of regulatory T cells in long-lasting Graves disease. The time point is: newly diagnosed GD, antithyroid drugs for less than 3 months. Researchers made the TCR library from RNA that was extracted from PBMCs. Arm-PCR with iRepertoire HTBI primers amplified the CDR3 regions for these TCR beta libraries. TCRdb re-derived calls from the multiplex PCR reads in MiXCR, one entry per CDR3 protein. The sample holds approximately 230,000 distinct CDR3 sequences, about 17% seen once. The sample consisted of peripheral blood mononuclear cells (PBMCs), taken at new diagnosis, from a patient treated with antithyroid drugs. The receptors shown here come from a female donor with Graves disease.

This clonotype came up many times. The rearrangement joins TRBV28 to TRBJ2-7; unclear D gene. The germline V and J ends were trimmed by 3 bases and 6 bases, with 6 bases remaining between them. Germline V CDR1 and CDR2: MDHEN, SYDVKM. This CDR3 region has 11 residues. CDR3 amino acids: CASSLTREQYF. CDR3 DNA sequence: TGTGCCAGCAGTTTGACGCGCGAGCAGTACTTC.

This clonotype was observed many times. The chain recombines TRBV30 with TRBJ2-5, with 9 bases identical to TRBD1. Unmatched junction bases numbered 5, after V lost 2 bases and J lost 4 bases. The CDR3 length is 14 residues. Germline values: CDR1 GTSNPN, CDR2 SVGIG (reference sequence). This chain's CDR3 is CAWSTGQGGETQYF. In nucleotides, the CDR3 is TGTGCCTGGAGTACGGGACAGGGCGGAGAGACCCAGTACTTC.

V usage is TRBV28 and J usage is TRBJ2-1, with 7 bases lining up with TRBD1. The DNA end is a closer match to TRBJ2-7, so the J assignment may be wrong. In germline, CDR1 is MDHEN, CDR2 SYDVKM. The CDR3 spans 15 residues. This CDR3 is CASAPGTVSYNEQYF. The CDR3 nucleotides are TGTGCCTCGGCACCAGGGACAGTCTCCTACAATGAGCAGTACTTC.

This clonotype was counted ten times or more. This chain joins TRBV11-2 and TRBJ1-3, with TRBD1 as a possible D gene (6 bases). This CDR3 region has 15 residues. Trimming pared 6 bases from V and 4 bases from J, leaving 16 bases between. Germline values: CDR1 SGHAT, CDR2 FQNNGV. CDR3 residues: CASRGQATGGNTIYF. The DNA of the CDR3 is TGTGCCAGCAGGGGTCAGGCGACAGGAGGAAACACCATATATTTT.

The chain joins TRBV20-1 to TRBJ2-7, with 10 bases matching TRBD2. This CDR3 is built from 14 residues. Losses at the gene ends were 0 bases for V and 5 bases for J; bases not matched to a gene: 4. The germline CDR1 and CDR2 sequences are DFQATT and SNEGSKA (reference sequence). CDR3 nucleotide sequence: TGCAGTGCTAGAGATCCTAGCGGGAGAGACGAGCAGTACTTC. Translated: CSARDPSGRDEQYF.

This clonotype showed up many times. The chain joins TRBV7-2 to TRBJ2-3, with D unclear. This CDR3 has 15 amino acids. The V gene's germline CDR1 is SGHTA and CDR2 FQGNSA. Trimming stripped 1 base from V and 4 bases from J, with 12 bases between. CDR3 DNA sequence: TGTGCCAGCAGCTTAGTCGGACCTTCCTCAGATACGCAGTATTTT. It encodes CASSLVGPSSDTQYF.

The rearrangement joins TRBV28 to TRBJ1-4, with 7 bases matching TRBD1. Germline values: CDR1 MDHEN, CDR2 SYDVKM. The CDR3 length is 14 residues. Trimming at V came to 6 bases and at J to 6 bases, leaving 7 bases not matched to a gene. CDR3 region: CASRSRGRDEKLFF. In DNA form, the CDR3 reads TGTGCCAGCAGGTCGAGGGGGCGCGATGAAAAACTGTTTTTT. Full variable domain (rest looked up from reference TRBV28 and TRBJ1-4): DVKVTQSSRYLVKRTGEKVFLECVQDMDHENMFWYRQDPGLGLRLIYFSYDVKMKEKGDIPEGYSVSREKKERFSLILESASTNQTSMYLCASRSRGRDEKLFFGSGTQLSVL.

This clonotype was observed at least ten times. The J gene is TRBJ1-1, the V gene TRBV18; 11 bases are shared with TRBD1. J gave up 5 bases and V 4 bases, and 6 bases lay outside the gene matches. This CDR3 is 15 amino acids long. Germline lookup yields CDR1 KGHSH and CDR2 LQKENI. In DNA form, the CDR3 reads TGTGCCAGCTCACAGACCGGGACAGGGGGGACTGAAGCTTTCTTT. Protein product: CASSQTGTGGTEAFF.

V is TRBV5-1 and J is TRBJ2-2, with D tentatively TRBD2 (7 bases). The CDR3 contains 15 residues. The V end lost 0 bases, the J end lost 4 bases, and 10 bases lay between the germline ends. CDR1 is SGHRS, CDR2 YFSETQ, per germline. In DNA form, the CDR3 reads TGCGCCAGCAGCTTGGAGGGAGGGGGCACCGGGGAGCTGTTTTTT. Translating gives CASSLEGGGTGELFF.

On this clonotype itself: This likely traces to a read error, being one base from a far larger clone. The CDR3 loop is CASSFGTSGYNGQFF. CDR3 bases: TGTGCCAGCAGCTTTGGGACTAGCGGCTACAATGGGCAGTTCTTC. This chain joins TRBV7-9 and TRBJ2-1; TRBD2 agrees at 11 bases. The CDR3 is made up of 15 amino acids. Germline values: CDR1 SEHNR, CDR2 FQNEAQ (reference sequence).

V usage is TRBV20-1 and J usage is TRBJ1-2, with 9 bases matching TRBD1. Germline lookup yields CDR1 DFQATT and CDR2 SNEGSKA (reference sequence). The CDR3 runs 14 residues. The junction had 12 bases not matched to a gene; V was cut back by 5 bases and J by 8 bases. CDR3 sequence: CSADPTGGGWGYTF. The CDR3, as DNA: TGCAGTGCTGACCCGACAGGGGGAGGATGGGGCTACACCTTC.

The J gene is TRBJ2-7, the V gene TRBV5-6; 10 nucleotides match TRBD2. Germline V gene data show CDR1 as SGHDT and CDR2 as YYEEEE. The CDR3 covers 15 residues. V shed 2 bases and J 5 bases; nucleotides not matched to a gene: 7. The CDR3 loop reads CASSFRASGRNEQYF. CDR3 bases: TGTGCCAGCAGCTTTCGTGCTAGCGGGAGAAACGAGCAGTACTTC.

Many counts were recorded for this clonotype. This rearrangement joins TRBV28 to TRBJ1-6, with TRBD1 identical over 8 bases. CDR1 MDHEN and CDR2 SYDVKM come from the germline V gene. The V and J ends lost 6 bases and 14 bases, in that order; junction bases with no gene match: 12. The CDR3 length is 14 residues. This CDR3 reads CASRLTGAGTSLHF. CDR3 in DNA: TGTGCCAGCAGATTGACAGGGGCAGGGACGTCCCTCCACTTT.

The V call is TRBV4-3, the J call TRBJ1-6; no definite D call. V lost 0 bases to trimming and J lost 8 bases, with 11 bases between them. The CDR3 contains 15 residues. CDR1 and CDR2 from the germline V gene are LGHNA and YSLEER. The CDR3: CASSQDVWRDSPLHF. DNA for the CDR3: TGCGCCAGCAGCCAAGATGTCTGGCGGGATTCACCCCTCCACTTT.

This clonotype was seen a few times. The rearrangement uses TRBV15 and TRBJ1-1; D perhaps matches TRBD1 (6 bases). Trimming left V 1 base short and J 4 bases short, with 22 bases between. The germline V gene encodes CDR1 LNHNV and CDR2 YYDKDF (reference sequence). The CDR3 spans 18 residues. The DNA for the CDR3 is TGTGCCACCAGCAGAGCTGCGGGGGGCAGGGACGTTTCCACTGAAGCTTTCTTT. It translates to CATSRAAGGRDVSTEAFF. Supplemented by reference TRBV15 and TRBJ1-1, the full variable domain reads DAMVIQNPRYQVTQFGKPVTLSCSQTLNHNVMYWYQQKSSQAPKLLFHYYDKDFNNEADTPDNFQSRRPNTSFCFLDIRSPGLGDTAMYLCATSRAAGGRDVSTEAFFGQGTRLTVV.